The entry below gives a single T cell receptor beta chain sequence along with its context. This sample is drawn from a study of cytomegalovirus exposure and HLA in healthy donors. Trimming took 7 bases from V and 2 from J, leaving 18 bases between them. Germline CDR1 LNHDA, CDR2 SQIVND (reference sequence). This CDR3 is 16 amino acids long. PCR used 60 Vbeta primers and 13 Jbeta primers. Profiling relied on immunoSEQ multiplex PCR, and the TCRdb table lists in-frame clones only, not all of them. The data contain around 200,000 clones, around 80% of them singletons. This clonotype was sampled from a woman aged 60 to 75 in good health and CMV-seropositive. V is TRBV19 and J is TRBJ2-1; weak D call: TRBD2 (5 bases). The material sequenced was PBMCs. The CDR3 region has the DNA TGTGCCAGTACCGAAGGAGGAGGCACGCCCTACAATGAGCAGTTCTTC. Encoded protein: CASTEGGGTPYNEQFF.